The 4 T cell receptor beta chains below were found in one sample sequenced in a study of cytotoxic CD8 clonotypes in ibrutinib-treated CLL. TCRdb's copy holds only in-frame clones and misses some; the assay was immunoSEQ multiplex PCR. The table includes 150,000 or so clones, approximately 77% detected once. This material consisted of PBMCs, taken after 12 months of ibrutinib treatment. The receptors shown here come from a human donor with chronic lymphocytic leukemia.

The CDR3 DNA is TGTGCCAGCAGTTATGGGGACAGGGGAAACACTGAAGCTTTCTTT. Translating it yields CASSYGDRGNTEAFF. The chain links TRBV6-5 to TRBJ1-1, with 10 bases that match TRBD1. The CDR3 spans 15 residues. Germline CDR1 MNHEY, CDR2 SVGAGI. Trimming cost V 3 bases and J 2 bases; bases outside gene matches: 3.

DNA for the CDR3: TGTGCCAGCTCACCGGGTCTGAGGGTCAATGAGCAGTTCTTC. Translation gives CASSPGLRVNEQFF. V usage is TRBV18 and J usage is TRBJ2-1; possibly TRBD2 for D (5 bases). The germline V gene encodes CDR1 KGHSH and CDR2 LQKENI. The CDR3 spans 14 residues. V was pared by 3 bases and J by 6 bases, with 12 bases between.

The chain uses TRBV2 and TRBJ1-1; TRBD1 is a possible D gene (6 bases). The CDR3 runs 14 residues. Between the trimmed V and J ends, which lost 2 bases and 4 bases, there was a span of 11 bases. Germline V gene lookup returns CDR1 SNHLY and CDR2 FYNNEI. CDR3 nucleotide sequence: TGTGCCAGCAGTGAAACACAGGGAGGCACTGAAGCTTTCTTT. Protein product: CASSETQGGTEAFF.

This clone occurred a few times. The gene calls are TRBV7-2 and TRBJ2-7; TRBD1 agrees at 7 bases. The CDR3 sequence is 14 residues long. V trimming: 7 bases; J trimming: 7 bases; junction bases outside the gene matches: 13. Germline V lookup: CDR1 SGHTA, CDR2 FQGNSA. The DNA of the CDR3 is TGTGCCAGCACCCGGGACAGAGGGGACAAGGAGCAGTACTTC. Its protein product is CASTRDRGDKEQYF.